This TCR beta chain was sequenced during a study of siplizumab effects on memory and regulatory T cells. Findings and limits, study-wide: The naive T cell population seemed more diverse than memory cells and seemed a major contributor to the alloresponse. To unstimulated subsets, only a minor fraction of alloreactive clones could be mapped. Treg-derived clones made up an average of about 73% of mappable alloreactive CD4+ clones with siplizumab and approximately 30% in controls.

In the case of this clone: Its antigen is unknown.

CDR3 length equals 16 residues. Germline values: CDR1 WNHNN, CDR2 SYGVQD (reference sequence). The trim removed 0 bases at V and 1 base at J, leaving 1 base unmatched. TCR templates numbering some 100,000 were assayed per sample. Method: immunoSEQ multiplex PCR; TCRdb's copy keeps in-frame clones and lacks some. Of about 85,000 clones in the sample, around 93% were seen once. The chain has TRBV10-1 and TRBJ2-3; TRBD2 matches 10 bases. The receptor was isolated from a human donor in good health. The sequenced sample consisted of CD8+ T cells sorted from blood. CDR3 region: CASSESLAGRTDTQYF. As DNA, the CDR3 is TGCGCCAGCAGTGAGTCACTAGCGGGGCGCACAGATACGCAGTATTTT.